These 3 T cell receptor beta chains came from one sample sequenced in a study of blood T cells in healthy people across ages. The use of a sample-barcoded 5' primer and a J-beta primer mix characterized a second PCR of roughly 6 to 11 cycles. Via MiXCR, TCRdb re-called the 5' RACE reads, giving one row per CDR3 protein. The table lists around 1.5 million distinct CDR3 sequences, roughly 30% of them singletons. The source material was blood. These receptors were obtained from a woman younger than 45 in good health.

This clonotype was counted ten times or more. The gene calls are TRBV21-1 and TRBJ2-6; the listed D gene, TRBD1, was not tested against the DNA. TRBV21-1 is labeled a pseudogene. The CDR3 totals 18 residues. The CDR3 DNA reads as TGTGCCAGCAGCAGACCGACAGGGGATAGCTCTGGGGCCAACGTCCTGACTTTC. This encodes CASSRPTGDSSGANVLTF.

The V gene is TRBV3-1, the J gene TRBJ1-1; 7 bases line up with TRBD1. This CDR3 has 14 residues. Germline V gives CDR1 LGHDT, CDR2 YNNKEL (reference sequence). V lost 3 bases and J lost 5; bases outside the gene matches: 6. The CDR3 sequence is CASSHTGAGTEAFF. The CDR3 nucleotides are TGTGCCAGCAGCCATACAGGGGCAGGGACTGAAGCTTTCTTT.

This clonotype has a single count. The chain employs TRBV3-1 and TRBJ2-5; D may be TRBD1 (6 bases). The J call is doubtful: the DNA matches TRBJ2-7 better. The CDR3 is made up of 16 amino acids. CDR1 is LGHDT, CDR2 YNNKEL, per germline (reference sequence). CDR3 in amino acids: CASSLGAAARAHEQYF. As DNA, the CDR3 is TGTGCCAGCAGCTTGGGGGCGGCCGCACGGGCTCACGAGCAGTACTTC.